This T cell receptor beta chain originates from a study of metastatic and nonmetastatic thyroid tumors. Study summary: Where malignant and benign thyroid patients were concerned, repertoires were compared across blood and tumor or nodule tissue. Findings of the study overall: As reported, TCR beta diversity in blood and tumor was significantly higher in malignant thyroid tumors than in benign nodules.

No patient had received any treatment before thyroid surgery. In the original analysis: The study built a papillary thyroid cancer distant-metastasis classifier from CDR3 differences across clinicopathological groups. TCRdb re-analyzed the PCR reads using MiXCR. TCRdb's processing, not the authors', yielded these V and J calls. The data contain 25,000 or so clones, around 17% of them singletons. Points on this clone: As yet, its antigen is unknown. Distinct nucleotide sequences in the sample also encode this CDR3.

This CDR3 is 14 amino acids long. After removal of 5 bases from V and 3 bases from J, the junction contained 6 bases not matched to a gene. Germline CDR1 and CDR2: SEHNR and FQNEAQ (reference sequence). The rearrangement uses TRBV7-9 and TRBJ2-7; 8 positions agree with TRBD1. Sequenced material: blood. This clonotype was sampled from a male donor with papillary thyroid cancer or a benign thyroid nodule (not recorded which). Some clones in this sample may be carry-over from other donors' samples. CDR3 region: CASSHRDRNYEQYF. CDR3 nucleotides: TGTGCCAGCAGCCACCGGGACAGGAACTACGAGCAGTACTTC.